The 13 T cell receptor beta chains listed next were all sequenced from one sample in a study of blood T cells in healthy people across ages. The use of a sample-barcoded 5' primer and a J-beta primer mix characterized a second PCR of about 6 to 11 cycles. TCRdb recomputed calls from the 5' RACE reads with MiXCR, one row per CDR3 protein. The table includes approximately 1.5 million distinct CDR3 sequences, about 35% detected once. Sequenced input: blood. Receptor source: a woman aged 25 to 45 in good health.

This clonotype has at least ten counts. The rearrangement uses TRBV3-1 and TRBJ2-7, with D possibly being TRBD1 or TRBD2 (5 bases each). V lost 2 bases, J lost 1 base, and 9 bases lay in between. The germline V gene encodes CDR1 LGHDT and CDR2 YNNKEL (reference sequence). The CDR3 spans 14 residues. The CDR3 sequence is CASSQPGTSYEQYF. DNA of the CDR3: TGTGCCAGCAGCCAACCCGGGACGTCCTACGAGCAGTACTTC.

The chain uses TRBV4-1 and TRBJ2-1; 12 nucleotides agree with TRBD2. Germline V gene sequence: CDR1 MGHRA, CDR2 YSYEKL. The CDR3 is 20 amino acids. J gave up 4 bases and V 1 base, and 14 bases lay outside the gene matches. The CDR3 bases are TGCGCCAGCAGCCAAGTCCCTGGGGCTAGCGGGGGGGCGCTGTACAATGAGCAGTTCTTC. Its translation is CASSQVPGASGGALYNEQFF.

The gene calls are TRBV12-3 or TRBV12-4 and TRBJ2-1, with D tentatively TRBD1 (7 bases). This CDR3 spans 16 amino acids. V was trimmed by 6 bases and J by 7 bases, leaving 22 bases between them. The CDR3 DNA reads TGTGCCAGCAGCCGCTTACGGAGGGGGCACGAAAATGAGCAGTTCTTC. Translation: CASSRLRRGHENEQFF.

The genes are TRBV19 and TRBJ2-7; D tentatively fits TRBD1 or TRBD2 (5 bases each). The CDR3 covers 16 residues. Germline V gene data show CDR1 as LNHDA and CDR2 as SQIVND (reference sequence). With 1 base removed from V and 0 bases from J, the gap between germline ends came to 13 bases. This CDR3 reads CASSIVGAGSSYEQYF. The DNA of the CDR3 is TGTGCCAGTAGTATAGTGGGAGCAGGGAGCTCCTACGAGCAGTACTTC.

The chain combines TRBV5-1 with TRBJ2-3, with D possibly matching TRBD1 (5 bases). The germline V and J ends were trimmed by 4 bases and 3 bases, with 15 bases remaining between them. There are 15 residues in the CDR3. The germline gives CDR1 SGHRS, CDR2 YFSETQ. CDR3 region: CASSPRGVGTDTQYF. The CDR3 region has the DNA TGCGCCAGCAGCCCAAGGGGTGTAGGGACAGATACGCAGTATTTT.

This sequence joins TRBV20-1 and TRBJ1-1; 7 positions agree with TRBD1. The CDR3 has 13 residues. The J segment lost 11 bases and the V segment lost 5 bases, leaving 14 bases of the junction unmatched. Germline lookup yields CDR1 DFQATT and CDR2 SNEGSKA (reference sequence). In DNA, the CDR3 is TGCAGTGCTCTGCCGGGACAGTATTCAGCGGCTTTCTTT. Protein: CSALPGQYSAAFF.

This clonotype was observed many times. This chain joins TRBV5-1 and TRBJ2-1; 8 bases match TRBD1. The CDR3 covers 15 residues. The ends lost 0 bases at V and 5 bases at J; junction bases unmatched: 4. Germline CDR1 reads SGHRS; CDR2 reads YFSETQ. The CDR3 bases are TGCGCCAGCAGCTTGGGACAGGGGTTCAACAATGAGCAGTTCTTC. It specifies CASSLGQGFNNEQFF. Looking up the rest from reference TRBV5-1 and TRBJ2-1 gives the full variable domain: KAGVTQTPRYLIKTRGQQVTLSCSPISGHRSVSWYQQTPGQGLQFLFEYFSETQRNKGNFPGRFSGRQFSNSRSEMNVSTLELGDSALYLCASSLGQGFNNEQFFGPGTRLTVL.

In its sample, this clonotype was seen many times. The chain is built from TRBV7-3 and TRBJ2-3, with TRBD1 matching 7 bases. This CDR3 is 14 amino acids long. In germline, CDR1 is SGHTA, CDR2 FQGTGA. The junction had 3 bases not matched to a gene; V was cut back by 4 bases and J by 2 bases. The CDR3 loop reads CASSSGQATDTQYF. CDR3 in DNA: TGTGCCAGCAGCTCTGGACAGGCCACAGATACGCAGTATTTT.

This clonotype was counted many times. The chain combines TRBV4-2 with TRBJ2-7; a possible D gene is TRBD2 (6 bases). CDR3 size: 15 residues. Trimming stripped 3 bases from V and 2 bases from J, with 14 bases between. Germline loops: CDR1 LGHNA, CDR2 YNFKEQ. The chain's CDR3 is CASSQGTPPTYEQYF. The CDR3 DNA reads TGTGCCAGCAGCCAGGGGACTCCTCCCACCTACGAGCAGTACTTC.

The CDR3 is CASSRHPAGSGTIYF. The CDR3 DNA reads TGTGCCAGCAGCCGGCACCCTGCAGGCAGTGGCACCATATATTTT. This chain uses TRBV14 with TRBJ1-3, with no clear D. The CDR3 spans 15 residues. Trimming removed 4 bases at V and 9 bases at J, with 19 bases between. CDR1 is SGHDN, CDR2 FVKESK, per germline.

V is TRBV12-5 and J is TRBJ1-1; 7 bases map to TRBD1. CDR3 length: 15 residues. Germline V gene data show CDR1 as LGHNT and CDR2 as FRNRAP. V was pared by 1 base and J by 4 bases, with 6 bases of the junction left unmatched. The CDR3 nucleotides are TGTGCTAGTGGTTTGGAATCGACAGGGACCACTGAAGCTTTCTTT. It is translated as CASGLESTGTTEAFF.

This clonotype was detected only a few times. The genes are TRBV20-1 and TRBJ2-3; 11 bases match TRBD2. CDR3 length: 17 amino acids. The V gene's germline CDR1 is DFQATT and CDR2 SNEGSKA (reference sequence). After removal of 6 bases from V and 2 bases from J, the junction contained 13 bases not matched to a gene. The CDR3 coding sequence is TGCAGTGCCACCGTGGGTCTAGCGGGGGGATACACAGATACGCAGTATTTT. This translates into CSATVGLAGGYTDTQYF.

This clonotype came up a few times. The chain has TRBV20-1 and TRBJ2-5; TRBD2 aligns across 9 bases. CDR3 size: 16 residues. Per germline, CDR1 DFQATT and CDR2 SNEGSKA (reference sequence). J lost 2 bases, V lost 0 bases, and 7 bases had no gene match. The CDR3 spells CSARDRASGKQETQYF. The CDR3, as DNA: TGCAGTGCTAGAGATCGAGCTAGCGGGAAACAAGAGACCCAGTACTTC.